By proportion, the clone carrying this TCR beta chain is medium-sized. In germline, CDR1 is MNHEY, CDR2 SVGAGI. Trimming shortened V by 1 base and J by 3 bases, and 10 bases separated the two germline ends. The CDR3 consists of 15 residues. Other malignancies, prior chemotherapy and prior radiotherapy were absent in all patients, each of whom was node-negative on CT and PET/CT. Peripheral venous blood was drawn in approximately 6-milliliter volumes, with a draw taken at each of two separate time points. This record belongs to a study of prognosis after radiotherapy for stage I lung cancer. As for the study in general: Medical inoperability was considered to apply to all enrolled non-small cell lung cancer patients. Patients numbered about a dozen men and six or seven women, aged roughly 50 to 84 with a median of about 72 years.

Template was genomic DNA; TCR beta CDR3 amplified in two multiplex PCR rounds. First-round PCR amplification was performed with primers specific to each TRBV and TRBJ gene. TCRdb redid the calling of the multiplex PCR reads with MiXCR, one entry per CDR3 protein. The data show tens of thousands of distinct CDR3 sequences, under 45% seen once. The sequencing used PBMCs, collected before or after stereotactic body radiation therapy (not recorded which). This rearrangement joins TRBV6-5 to TRBJ1-5; D is possibly TRBD1 (5 bases). The receptor's source is a donor over 45 with non-small cell lung cancer. DNA of the CDR3: TGTGCCAGCAGTTACTTTCGACAGCCCAATCAGCCCCAGCATTTT. Translated: CASSYFRQPNQPQHF.